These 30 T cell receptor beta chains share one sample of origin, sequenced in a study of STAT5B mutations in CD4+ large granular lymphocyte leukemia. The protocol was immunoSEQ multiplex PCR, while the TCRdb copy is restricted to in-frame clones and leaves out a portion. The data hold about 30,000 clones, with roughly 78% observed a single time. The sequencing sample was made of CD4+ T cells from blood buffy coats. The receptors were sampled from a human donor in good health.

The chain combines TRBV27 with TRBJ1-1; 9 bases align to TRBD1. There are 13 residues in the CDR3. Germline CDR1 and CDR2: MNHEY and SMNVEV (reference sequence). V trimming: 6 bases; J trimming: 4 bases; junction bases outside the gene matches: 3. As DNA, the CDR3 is TGTGCCAGCAGGAGGGACAGGGTCACTGAAGCTTTCTTT. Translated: CASRRDRVTEAFF.

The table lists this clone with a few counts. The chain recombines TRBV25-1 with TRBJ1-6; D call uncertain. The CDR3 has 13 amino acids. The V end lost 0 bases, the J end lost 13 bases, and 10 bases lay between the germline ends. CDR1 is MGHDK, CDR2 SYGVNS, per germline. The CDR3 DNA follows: TGTGCCAGCAGTGAATATACACAAGCTCCCCTCCACTTT. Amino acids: CASSEYTQAPLHF.

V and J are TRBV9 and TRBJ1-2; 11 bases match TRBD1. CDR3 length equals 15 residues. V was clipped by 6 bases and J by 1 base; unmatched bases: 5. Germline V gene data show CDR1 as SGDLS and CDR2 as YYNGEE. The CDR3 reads CASNPGTGGNYGYTF. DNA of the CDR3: TGTGCCAGCAACCCCGGGACAGGGGGTAACTATGGCTACACCTTC. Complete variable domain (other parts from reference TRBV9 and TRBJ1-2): DSGVTQTPKHLITATGQRVTLRCSPRSGDLSVYWYQQSLDQGLQFLIQYYNGEERAKGNILERFSAQQFPDLHSELNLSSLELGDSALYFCASNPGTGGNYGYTFGSGTRLTVV.

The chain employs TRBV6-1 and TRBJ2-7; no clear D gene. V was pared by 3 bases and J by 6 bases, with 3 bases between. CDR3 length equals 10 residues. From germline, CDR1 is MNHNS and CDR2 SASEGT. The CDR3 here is CASSDFEQYF. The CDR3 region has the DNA TGTGCCAGCAGTGATTTCGAGCAGTACTTC.

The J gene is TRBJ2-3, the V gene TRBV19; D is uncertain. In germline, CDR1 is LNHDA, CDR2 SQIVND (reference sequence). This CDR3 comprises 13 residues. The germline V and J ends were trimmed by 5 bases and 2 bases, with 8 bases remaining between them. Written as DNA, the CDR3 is TGTGCCAGTAGTTACGGCCTCACAGATACGCAGTATTTT. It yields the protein CASSYGLTDTQYF.

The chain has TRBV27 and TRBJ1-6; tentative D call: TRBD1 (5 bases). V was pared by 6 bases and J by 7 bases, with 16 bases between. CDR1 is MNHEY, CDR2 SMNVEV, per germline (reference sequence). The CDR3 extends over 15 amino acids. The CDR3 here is CASSPGPSRNSPLHF. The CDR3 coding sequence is TGTGCCAGCAGCCCGGGACCGTCGAGGAATTCACCCCTCCACTTT.

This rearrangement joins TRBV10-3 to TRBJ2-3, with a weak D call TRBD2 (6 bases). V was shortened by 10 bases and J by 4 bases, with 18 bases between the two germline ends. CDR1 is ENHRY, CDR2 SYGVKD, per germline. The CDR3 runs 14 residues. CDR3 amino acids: CATQLAEVADTQYF. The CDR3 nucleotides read TGTGCCACTCAATTAGCGGAGGTGGCAGATACGCAGTATTTT.

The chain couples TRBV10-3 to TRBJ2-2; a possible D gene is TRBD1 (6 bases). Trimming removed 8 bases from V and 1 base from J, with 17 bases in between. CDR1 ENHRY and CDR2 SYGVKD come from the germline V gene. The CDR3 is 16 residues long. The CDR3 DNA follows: TGTGCCATCGGGGGCAAGGCGGAAATGAACACCGGGGAGCTGTTTTTT. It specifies CAIGGKAEMNTGELFF.

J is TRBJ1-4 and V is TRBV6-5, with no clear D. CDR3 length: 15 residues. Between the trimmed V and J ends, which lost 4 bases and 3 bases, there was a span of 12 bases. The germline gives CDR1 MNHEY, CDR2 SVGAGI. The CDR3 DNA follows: TGTGCCAGCAGTTTCGCCGGGTCTCCTAATGAAAAACTGTTTTTT. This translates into CASSFAGSPNEKLFF.

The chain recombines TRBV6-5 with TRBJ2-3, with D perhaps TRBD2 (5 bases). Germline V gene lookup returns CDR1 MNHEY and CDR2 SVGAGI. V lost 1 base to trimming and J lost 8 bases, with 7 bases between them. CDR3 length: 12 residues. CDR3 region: CASSYLRATQYF. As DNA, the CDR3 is TGTGCCAGCAGTTACTTGCGGGCTACGCAGTATTTT.

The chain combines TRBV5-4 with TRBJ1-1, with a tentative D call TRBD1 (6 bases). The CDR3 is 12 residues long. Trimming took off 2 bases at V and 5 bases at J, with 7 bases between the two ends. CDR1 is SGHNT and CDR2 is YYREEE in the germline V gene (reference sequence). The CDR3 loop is CASSFTGTEAFF. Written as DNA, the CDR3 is TGTGCCAGCAGCTTCACAGGGACTGAAGCTTTCTTT.

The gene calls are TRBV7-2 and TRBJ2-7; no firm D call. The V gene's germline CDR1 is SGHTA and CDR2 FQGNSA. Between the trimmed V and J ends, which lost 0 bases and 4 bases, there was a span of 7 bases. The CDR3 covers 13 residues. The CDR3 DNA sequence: TGTGCCAGCAGCTTAGCTGTAGGGTACGAGCAGTACTTC. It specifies CASSLAVGYEQYF.

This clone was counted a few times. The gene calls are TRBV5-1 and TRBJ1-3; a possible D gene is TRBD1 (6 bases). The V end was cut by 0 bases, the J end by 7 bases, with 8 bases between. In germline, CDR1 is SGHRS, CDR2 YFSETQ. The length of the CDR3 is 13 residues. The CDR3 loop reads CASSLDGQNTIYF. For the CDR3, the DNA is TGCGCCAGCAGCTTGGACGGACAGAACACCATATATTTT.

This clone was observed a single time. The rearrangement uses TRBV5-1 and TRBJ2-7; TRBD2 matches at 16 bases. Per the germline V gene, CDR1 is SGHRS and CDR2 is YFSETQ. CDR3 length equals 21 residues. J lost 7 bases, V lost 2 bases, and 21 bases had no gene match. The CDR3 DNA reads TGCGCCAGCAGCTTTAGATACACCGGGACTAGCGGGGGGGCCAGAATGGGGGAGCAGTACTTC. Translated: CASSFRYTGTSGGARMGEQYF.

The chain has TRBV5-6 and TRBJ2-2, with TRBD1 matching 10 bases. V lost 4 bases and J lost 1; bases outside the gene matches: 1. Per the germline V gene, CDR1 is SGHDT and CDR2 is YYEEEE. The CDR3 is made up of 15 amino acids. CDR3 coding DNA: TGTGCCAGCAGCCGGGACAGGGGGAACACCGGGGAGCTGTTTTTT. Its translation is CASSRDRGNTGELFF.

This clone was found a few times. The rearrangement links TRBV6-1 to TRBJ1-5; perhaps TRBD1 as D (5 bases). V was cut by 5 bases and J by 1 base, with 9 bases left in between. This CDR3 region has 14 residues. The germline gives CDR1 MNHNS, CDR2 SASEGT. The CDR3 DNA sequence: TGTGCCAGCAGTTCCCCAGGGAGCAATCAGCCCCAGCATTTT. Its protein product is CASSSPGSNQPQHF.

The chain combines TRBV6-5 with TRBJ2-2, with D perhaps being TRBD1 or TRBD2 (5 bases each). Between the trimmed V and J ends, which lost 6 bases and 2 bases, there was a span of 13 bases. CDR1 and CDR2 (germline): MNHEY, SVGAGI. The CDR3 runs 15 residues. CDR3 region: CASRPPGTNTGELFF. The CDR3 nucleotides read TGTGCCAGCAGACCACCCGGGACCAACACCGGGGAGCTGTTTTTT.

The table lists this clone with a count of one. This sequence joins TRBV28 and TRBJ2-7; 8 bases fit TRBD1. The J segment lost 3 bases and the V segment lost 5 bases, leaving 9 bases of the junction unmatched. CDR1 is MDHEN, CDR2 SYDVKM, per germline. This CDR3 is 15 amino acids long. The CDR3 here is CASSADRGPIYEQYF. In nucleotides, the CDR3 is TGTGCCAGCAGTGCCGACAGGGGACCCATCTACGAGCAGTACTTC.

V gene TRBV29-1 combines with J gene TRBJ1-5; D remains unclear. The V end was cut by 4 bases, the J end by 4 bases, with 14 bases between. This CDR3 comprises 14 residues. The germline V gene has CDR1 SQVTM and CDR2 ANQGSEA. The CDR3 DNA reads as TGCAGCGTTGTCGTTGGCGGTGTAAATCAGCCCCAGCATTTT. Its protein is CSVVVGGVNQPQHF.

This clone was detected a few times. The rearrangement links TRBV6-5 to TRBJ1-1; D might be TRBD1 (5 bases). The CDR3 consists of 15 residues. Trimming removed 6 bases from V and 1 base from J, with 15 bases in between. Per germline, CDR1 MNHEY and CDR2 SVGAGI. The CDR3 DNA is TGTGCCAGCAGGGTGGGGAACACAGGGAACACTGAAGCTTTCTTT. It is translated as CASRVGNTGNTEAFF.

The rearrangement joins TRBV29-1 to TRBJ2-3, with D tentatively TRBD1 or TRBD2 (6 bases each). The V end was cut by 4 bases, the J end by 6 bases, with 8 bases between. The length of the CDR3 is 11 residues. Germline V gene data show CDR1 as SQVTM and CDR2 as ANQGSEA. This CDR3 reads CSVAGADTQYF. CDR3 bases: TGCAGCGTTGCGGGGGCCGATACGCAGTATTTT.

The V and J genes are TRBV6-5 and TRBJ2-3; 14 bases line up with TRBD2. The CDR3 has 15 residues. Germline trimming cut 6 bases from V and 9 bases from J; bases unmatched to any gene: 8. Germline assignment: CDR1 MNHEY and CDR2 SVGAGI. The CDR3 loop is CASRQGLAGGITQYF. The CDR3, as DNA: TGTGCCAGCAGACAAGGACTAGCGGGGGGCATCACGCAGTATTTT.

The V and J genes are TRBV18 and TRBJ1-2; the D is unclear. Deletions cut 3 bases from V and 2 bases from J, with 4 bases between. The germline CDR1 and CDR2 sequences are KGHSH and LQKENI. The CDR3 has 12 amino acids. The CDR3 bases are TGTGCCAGCTCACCCCCCAACTATGGCTACACCTTC. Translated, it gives CASSPPNYGYTF.

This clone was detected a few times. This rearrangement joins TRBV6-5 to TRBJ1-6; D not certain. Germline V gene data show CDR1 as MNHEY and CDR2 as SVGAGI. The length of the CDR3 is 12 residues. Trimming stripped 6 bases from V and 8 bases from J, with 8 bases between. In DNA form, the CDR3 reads TGTGCCAGCAGCGCCCTTTATTCACCCCTCCACTTT. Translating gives CASSALYSPLHF.

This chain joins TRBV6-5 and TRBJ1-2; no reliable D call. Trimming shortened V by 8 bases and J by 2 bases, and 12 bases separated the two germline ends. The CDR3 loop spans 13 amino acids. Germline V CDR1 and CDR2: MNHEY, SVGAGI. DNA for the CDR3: TGTGCCAGCCGTTTCGACGGGAACTATGGCTACACCTTC. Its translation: CASRFDGNYGYTF.

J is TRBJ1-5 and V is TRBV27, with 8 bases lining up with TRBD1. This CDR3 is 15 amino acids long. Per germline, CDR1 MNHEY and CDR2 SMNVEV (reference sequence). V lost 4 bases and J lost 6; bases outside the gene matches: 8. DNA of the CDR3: TGTGCCAGCAGTTCCCGACAGGGGAGAATTCAGCCCCAGCATTTT. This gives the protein CASSSRQGRIQPQHF.

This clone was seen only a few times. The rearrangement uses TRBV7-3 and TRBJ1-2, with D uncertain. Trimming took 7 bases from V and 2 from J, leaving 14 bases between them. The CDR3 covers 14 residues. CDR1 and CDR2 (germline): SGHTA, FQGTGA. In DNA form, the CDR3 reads TGTGCCAGCAACATCCGGACGGGAAACTATGGCTACACCTTC. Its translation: CASNIRTGNYGYTF. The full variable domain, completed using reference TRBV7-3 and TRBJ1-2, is GAGVSQTPSNKVTEKGKYVELRCDPISGHTALYWYRQSLGQGPEFLIYFQGTGAADDSGLPNDRFFAVRPEGSVSTLKIQRTERGDSAVYLCASNIRTGNYGYTFGSGTRLTVV.

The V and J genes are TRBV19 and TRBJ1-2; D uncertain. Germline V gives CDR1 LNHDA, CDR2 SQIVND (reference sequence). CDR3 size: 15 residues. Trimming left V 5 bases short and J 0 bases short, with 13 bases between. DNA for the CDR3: TGTGCCAGTAGTCTCTCTCCTATGGCTAACTATGGCTACACCTTC. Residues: CASSLSPMANYGYTF.

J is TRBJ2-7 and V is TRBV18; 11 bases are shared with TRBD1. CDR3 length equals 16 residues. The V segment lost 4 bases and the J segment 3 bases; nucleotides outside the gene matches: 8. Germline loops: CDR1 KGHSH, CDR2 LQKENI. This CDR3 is CASSLMGQGVVYEQYF. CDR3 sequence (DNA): TGTGCCAGCTCACTGATGGGACAGGGGGTCGTCTACGAGCAGTACTTC.

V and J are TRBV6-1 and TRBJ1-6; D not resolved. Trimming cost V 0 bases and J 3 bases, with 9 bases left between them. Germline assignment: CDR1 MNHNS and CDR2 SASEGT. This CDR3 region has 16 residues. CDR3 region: CASSEAGKSYNSPLHF. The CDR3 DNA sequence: TGTGCCAGCAGTGAAGCGGGCAAGAGCTATAATTCACCCCTCCACTTT.